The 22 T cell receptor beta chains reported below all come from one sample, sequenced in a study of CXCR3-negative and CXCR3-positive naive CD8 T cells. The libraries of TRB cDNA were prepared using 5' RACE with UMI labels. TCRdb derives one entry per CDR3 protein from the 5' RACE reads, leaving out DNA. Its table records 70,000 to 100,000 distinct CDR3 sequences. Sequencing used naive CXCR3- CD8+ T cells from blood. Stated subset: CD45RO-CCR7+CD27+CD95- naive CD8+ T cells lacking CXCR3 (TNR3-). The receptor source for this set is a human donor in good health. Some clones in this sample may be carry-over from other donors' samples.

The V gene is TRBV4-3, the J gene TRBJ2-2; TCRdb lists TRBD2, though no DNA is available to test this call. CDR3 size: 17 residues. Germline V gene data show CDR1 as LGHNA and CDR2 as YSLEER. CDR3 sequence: CASSQTSLAGYTGELFF.

CDR3: CASSLADDAWGNTIYF. This chain links TRBV7-9 with TRBJ1-3. This CDR3 has 16 amino acids. CDR1 is SEHNR, CDR2 FQNEAQ, per germline (reference sequence).

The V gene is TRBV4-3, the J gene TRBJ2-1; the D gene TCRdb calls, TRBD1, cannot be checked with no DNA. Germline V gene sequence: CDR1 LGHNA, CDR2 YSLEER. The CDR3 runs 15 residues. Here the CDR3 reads CASSHDRGAYNEQFF.

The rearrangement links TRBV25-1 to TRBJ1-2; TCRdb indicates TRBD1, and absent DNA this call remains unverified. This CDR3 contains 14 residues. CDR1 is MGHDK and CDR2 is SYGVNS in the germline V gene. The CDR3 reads CASSLTGTGVGYTF.

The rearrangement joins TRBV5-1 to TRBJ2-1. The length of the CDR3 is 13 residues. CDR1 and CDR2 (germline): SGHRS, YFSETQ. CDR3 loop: CASSPTLENEQFF.

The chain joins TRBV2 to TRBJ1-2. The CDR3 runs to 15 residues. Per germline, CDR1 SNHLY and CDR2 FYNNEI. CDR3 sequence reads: CASRAKGLFNYGYTF.

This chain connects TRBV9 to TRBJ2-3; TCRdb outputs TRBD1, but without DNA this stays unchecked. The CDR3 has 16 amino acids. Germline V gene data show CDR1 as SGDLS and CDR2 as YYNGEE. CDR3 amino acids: CASSSSPDLIQDTQYF.

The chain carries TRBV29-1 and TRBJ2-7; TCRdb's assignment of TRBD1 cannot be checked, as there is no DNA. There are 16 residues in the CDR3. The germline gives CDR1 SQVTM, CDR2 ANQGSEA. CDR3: CSVRPGGQGLDYEQYF.

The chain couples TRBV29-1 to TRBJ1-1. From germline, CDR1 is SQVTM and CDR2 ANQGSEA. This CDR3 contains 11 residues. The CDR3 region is CSVELGTEAFF.

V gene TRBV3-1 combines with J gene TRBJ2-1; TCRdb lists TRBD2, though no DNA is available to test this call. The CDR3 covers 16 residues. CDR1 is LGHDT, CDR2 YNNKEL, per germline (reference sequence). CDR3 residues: CASSQLAGSSYNEQFF.

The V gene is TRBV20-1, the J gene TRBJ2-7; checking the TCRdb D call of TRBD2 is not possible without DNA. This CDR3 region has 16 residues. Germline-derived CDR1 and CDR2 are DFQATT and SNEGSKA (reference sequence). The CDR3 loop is CSARGLIAGEINEQYF.

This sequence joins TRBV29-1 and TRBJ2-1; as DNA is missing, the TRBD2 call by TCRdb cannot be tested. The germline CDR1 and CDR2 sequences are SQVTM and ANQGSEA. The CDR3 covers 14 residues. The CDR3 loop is CSVEEPLVGNEQFF.

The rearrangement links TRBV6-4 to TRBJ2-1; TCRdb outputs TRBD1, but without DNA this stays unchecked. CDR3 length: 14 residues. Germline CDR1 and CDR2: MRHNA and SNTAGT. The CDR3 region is CATGAPGGANEQFF.

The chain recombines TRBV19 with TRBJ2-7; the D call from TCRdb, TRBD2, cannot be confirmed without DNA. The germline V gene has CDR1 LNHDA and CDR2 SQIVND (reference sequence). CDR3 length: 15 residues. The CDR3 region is CASSIDGTMSYEQYF.

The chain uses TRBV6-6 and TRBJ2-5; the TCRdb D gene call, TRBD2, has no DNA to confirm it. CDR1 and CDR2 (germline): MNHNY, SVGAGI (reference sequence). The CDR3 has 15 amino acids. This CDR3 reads CASTWTSGNQETQYF.

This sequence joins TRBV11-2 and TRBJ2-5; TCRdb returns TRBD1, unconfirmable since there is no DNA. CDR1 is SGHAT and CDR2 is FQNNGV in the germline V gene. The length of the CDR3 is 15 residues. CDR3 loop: CASSPGGTGEETQYF.

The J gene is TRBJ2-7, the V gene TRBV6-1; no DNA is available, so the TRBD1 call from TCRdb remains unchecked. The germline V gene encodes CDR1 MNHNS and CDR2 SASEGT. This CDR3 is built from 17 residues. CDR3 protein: CASSDRPPRLDAYEQYF.

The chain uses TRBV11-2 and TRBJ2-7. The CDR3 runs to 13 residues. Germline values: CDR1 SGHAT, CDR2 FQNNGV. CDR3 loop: CASSFLDSYEQYF.

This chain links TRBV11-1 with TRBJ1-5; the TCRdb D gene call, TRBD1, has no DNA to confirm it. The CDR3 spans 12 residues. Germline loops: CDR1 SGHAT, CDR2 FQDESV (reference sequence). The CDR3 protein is CASSFPRQPQHF. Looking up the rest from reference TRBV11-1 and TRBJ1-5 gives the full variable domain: EAEVAQSPRYKITEKSQAVAFWCDPISGHATLYWYRQILGQGPELLVQFQDESVVDDSQLPKDRFSAERLKGVDSTLKIQPAELGDSAMYLCASSFPRQPQHFGDGTRLSIL.

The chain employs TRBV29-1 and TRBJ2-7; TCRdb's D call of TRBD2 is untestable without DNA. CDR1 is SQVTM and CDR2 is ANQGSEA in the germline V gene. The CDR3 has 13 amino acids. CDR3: CSVTSGDSYEQYF.

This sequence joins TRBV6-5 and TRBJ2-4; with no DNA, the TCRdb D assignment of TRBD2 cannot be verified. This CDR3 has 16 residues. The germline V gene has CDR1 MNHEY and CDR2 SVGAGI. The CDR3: CASTRLAGGVKNIQYF.

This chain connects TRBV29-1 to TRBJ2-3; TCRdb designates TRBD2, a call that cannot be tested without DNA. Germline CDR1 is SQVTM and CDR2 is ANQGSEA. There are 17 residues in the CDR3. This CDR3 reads CSVEDLPVRAGTDTQYF.